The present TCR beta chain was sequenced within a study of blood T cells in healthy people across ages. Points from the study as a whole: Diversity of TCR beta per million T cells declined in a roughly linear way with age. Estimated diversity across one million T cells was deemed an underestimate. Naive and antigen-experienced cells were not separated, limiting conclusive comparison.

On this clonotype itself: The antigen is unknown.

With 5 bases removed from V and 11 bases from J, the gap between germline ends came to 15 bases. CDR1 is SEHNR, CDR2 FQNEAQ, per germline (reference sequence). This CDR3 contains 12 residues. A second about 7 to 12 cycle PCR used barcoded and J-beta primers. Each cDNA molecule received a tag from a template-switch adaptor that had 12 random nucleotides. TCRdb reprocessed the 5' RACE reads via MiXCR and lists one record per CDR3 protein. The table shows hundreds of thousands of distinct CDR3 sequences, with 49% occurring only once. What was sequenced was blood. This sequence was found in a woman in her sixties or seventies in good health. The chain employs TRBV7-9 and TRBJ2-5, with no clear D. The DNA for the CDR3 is TGTGCCAGCAGCCCTCCCATAAATGAGCAGTACTTC. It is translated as CASSPPINEQYF.